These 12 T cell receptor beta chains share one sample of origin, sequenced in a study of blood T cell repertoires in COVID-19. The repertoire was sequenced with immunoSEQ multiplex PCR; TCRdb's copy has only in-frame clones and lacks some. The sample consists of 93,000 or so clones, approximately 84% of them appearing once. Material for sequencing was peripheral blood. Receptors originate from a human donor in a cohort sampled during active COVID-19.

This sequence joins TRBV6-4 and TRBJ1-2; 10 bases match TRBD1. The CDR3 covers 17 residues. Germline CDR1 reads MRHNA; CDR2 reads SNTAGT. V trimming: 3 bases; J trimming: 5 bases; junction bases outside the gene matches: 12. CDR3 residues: CASSDIDRGPALYGYTF. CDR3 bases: TGTGCCAGCAGTGATATCGACAGGGGGCCCGCATTATATGGCTACACCTTC.

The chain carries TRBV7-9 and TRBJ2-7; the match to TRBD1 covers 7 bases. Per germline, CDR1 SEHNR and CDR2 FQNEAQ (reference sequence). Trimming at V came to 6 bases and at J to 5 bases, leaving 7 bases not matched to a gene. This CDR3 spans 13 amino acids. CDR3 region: CASRAGTADEQYF. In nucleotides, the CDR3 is TGTGCCAGCAGGGCTGGGACAGCGGACGAGCAGTACTTC.

In DNA, the CDR3 is TGTGCCAGCAGATCCAGGAAAAATGAGCAGTTCTTC. Encoded protein: CASRSRKNEQFF. The chain carries TRBV7-9 and TRBJ2-1; no definite D call. Germline loops: CDR1 SEHNR, CDR2 FQNEAQ (reference sequence). V was pared by 6 bases and J by 7 bases, with 10 bases between. The CDR3 has 12 residues.

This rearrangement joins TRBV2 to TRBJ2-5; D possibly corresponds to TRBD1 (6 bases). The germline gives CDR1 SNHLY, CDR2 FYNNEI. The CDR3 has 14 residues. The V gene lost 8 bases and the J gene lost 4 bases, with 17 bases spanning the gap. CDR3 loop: CASCGAGDRETQYF. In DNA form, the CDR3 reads TGTGCCAGCTGTGGGGCAGGGGATAGAGAGACCCAGTACTTC.

The CDR3 loop reads CASSPRDRGRDEKLFF. As DNA, the CDR3 is TGTGCCAGCAGCCCCAGGGACAGGGGGCGAGATGAAAAACTGTTTTTT. V is TRBV9 and J is TRBJ1-4; 12 nucleotides agree with TRBD1. The V segment lost 4 bases and the J segment 6 bases; nucleotides outside the gene matches: 7. Germline values: CDR1 SGDLS, CDR2 YYNGEE. The CDR3 has 16 amino acids.

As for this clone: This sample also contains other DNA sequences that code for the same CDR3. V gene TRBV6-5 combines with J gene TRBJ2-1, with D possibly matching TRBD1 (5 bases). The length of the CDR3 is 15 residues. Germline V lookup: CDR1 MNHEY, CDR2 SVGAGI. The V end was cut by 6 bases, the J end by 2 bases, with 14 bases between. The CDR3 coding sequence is TGTGCCAGCAGCCCAGGGCAGGGTGCCTACAATGAGCAGTTCTTC. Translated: CASSPGQGAYNEQFF.

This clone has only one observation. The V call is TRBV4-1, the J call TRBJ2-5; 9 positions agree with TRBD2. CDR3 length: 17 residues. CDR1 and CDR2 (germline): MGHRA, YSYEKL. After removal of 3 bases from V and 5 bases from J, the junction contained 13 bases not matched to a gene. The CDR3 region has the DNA TGCGCCAGCAGCCACTTAGGACTAGCGAAGAGCGGGGAGACCCAGTACTTC. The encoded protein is CASSHLGLAKSGETQYF.

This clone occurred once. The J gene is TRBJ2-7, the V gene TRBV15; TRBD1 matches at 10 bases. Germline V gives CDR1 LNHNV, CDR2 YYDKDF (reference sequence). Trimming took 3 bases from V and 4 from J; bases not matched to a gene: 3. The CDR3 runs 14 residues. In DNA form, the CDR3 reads TGTGCCACCAGCAGGGACAGGGGGGATTACGAGCAGTACTTC. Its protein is CATSRDRGDYEQYF. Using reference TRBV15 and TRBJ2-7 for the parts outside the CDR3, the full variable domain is DAMVIQNPRYQVTQFGKPVTLSCSQTLNHNVMYWYQQKSSQAPKLLFHYYDKDFNNEADTPDNFQSRRPNTSFCFLDIRSPGLGDTAMYLCATSRDRGDYEQYFGPGTRLTVT.

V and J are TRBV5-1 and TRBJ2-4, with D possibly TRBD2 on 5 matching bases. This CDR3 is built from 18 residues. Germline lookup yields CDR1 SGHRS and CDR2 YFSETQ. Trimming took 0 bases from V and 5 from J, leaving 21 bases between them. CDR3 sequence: CASSLASSFGNPQNIQYF. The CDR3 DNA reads TGCGCCAGCAGCTTGGCTAGCTCATTCGGCAATCCGCAAAACATTCAGTACTTC.

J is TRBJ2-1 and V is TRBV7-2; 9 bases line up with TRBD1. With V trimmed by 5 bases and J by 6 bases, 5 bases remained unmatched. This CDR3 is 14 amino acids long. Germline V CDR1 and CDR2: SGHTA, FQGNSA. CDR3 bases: TGTGCCAGCAGCGCGGGACAGGGTGGCAATGAGCAGTTCTTC. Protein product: CASSAGQGGNEQFF.

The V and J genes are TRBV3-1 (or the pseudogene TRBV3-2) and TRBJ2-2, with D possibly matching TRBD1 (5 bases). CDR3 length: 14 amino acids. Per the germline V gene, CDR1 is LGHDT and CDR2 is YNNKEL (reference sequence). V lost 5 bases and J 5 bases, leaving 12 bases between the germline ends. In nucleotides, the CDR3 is TGTGCCAGCAGCAGGTCTCAGGGAACCGGGGAGCTGTTTTTT. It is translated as CASSRSQGTGELFF.

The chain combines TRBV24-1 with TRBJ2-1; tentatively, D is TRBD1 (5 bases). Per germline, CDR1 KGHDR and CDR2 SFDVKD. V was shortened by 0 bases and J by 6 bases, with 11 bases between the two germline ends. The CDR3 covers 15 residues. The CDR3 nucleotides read TGTGCCACCAGTGATTTGGGCAGGGTTCCCAATGAGCAGTTCTTC. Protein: CATSDLGRVPNEQFF.